This T cell receptor (beta chain) was found in a study of regulatory T cells in long-lasting Graves disease. About the study: Newly diagnosed Graves' patients had taken antithyroid drugs under 3 months.

Trimming at V came to 5 bases and at J to 2 bases, leaving 11 bases not matched to a gene. Germline CDR1 is SGHNT and CDR2 is YENEEA. CDR3 length equals 16 residues. CDR3-region Arm-PCR and iRepertoire HTBI primers produced the TCR beta libraries. As originally analysed: Samples jointly harbored 62 TRBV and about 15 TRBJ segments. One entry per CDR3 protein, called by TCRdb with MiXCR from the multiplex PCR reads. The V and J calls, along with clone size, are taken from TCRdb and not from the paper's own processing. This sample has hundreds of thousands of distinct CDR3 sequences; over 14% occur once, and the top ten carry under 9%. This sample's time point: newly diagnosed GD, antithyroid drugs for less than 3 months. The TCR library was made from RNA that had been extracted from PBMCs in TRIzol. This clonotype has a count of ten or more. The data were also submitted as part of a second study, on T cells in Graves' hyperthyroidism and ophthalmopathy. That work states: Stable Graves' hyperthyroidism denoted no ophthalmopathy progression over 18 months. HTBI primers were the set used in a first-round RT-PCR of the TCR CDR3.

The source of this sequence is a woman aged 40-49 years with Graves disease. V is TRBV11-3 and J is TRBJ2-5; 7 nucleotides align to TRBD1. The material sequenced was peripheral blood mononuclear cells (PBMCs), taken at new diagnosis, from a patient treated with antithyroid drugs. CDR3 in amino acids: CASSPRDRNLQETQYF. For the CDR3, the DNA is TGTGCCAGCAGCCCCCGGGACAGAAACTTACAAGAGACCCAGTACTTC.